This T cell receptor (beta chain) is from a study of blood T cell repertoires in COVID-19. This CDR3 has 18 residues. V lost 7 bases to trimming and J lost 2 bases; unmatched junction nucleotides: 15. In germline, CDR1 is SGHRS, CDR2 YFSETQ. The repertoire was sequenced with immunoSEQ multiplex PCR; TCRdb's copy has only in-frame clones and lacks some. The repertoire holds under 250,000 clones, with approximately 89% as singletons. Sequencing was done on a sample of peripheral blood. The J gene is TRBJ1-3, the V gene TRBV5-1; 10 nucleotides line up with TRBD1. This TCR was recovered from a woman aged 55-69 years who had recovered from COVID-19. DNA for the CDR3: TGCGCCAGCCGCCCTTCGTCGGGACAGGGGCGGACTGGAAACACCATATATTTT. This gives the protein CASRPSSGQGRTGNTIYF. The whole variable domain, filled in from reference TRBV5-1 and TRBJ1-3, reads KAGVTQTPRYLIKTRGQQVTLSCSPISGHRSVSWYQQTPGQGLQFLFEYFSETQRNKGNFPGRFSGRQFSNSRSEMNVSTLELGDSALYLCASRPSSGQGRTGNTIYFGEGSWLTVV.